This T cell receptor beta chain came from a study of blood T cell repertoires in COVID-19. TCRdb's table, derived via immunoSEQ multiplex PCR, lists solely in-frame clones and lacks some. The sample has roughly 150,000 clones; around 88% are singletons. The sequenced material came from peripheral blood. This TCR was recovered from a human donor in a cohort sampled during active COVID-19.

CDR3 DNA: TGTGCCAGCAGCTTTAGTGAGCTGAACACCATATATTTT. Residues: CASSFSELNTIYF. The rearrangement uses TRBV11-2 and TRBJ1-3; no definite D call. Trimming cost V 3 bases and J 7 bases, with 10 bases left between them. This CDR3 contains 13 residues. The germline CDR1 and CDR2 sequences are SGHAT and FQNNGV. The complete variable domain, with remaining parts taken from reference TRBV11-2 and TRBJ1-3, reads EAGVAQSPRYKIIEKRQSVAFWCNPISGHATLYWYQQILGQGPKLLIQFQNNGVVDDSQLPKDRFSAERLKGVDSTLKIQPAKLEDSAVYLCASSFSELNTIYFGEGSWLTVV.